Reported below is one T cell receptor (beta chain). The antigen remains unidentified. This sample is drawn from a study of CD4 T cells in relation to SARS-CoV-2 and coronaviruses. TCRdb keeps only in-frame clones here, not all; method: immunoSEQ multiplex PCR. The sample includes 25,000 or so clones, just under 75% seen only once; the top ten take about a fifth. Before the COVID-19 pandemic, during about 2010-2018, CD4+ T cells were taken from unexposed donors. The cells were cultured for under 13 days before CD4+ T cells were isolated. After removal of 3 bases from V and 4 bases from J, the junction contained 8 bases not matched to a gene. Germline V gives CDR1 MGHRA, CDR2 YSYEKL. This CDR3 has 16 residues.

Sequencing input: CD4+ T cells from PBMCs, cultured in vitro. This rearrangement joins TRBV4-1 to TRBJ1-2; 10 nucleotides align to TRBD1. This TCR came from a human donor in good health. DNA of the CDR3: TGCGCCAGCAGCCATCTTCGGGACAGGGGATCCTATGGCTACACCTTC. It translates to CASSHLRDRGSYGYTF.